These 20 T cell receptor beta chains were all obtained from the same sample, sequenced in a study of post-analysis software for immune sequencing data. Study-wide results and limits: Five or six TRBV segments, including TRBV5-6, TRBV5-1 and TRBV20-1, were more frequent in patients than controls.

No antigen has been identified for these receptors. Every TCR beta cDNA library bore unique molecular identifiers. TCRdb processed the PCR reads anew with MiXCR; each CDR3 protein has one entry. The table includes about 820,000 distinct CDR3 sequences, around 53% detected once. The sample comprised blood. These receptors all come from a girl between 10 and 17 years old with multiple sclerosis.

The chain links TRBV5-1 to TRBJ1-4, with a tentative D call TRBD1 (5 bases). CDR3 length: 14 residues. Between the trimmed V and J ends, which lost 4 bases and 5 bases, there was a span of 12 bases. CDR1 and CDR2 from the germline V gene are SGHRS and YFSETQ. The CDR3 nucleotides are TGCGCCAGCAGCCGGGACGGAGGGAATGAAAAACTGTTTTTT. Protein sequence: CASSRDGGNEKLFF.

This clonotype turned up a few times. The chain couples TRBV6-5 to TRBJ2-1, with D hard to call. Trimming took 6 bases from V and 0 from J, leaving 15 bases between them. This CDR3 region has 16 residues. Germline CDR1 MNHEY, CDR2 SVGAGI. CDR3 coding DNA: TGTGCCAGCAGCCGAGACTTCATCGGCTCCTACAATGAGCAGTTCTTC. Translating it yields CASSRDFIGSYNEQFF.

V usage is TRBV20-1 and J usage is TRBJ2-5; unclear D gene. This CDR3 region has 14 residues. CDR1 and CDR2 (germline): DFQATT, SNEGSKA (reference sequence). The V gene lost 0 bases and the J gene lost 3 bases, with 11 bases spanning the gap. CDR3 protein: CSARDPRGEETQYF. CDR3 DNA sequence: TGCAGTGCTAGAGATCCCCGAGGTGAAGAGACCCAGTACTTC.

This clonotype was detected only a few times. The CDR3 DNA reads TGCAGTGCCATGAGAGGACTAGCGGATACAGATACGCAGTATTTT. As protein: CSAMRGLADTDTQYF. The chain recombines TRBV20-1 with TRBJ2-3, with 10 bases lining up with TRBD2. Germline lookup yields CDR1 DFQATT and CDR2 SNEGSKA (reference sequence). The CDR3 sequence is 15 residues long. V shed 6 bases and J 3 bases; nucleotides not matched to a gene: 9.

The V gene is TRBV6-5, the J gene TRBJ1-1, with 7 bases fitting TRBD1. This CDR3 spans 14 amino acids. The V gene end was trimmed by 2 bases and the J gene end by 1 base; junction bases not matched to a gene: 1. The germline V gene has CDR1 MNHEY and CDR2 SVGAGI. The CDR3 loop is CASSYQGENTEAFF. In DNA form, the CDR3 reads TGTGCCAGCAGTTACCAGGGGGAGAACACTGAAGCTTTCTTT.

The chain employs TRBV4-1 and TRBJ2-1; D call uncertain. V was trimmed by 1 base and J by 4 bases, leaving 11 bases between them. CDR3 length equals 15 residues. CDR1 MGHRA and CDR2 YSYEKL come from the germline V gene. CDR3 nucleotides: TGCGCCAGCAGCCAAGGGGGAATTACTTACAATGAGCAGTTCTTC. Translation: CASSQGGITYNEQFF.

The genes are TRBV12-3 or TRBV12-4 and TRBJ1-5; D may be TRBD1 (5 bases). Between the trimmed V and J ends, which lost 6 bases and 0 bases, there was a span of 12 bases. The CDR3 sequence is 15 residues long. CDR3: CASSLTVLSNQPQHF. The CDR3 DNA reads as TGTGCCAGCAGCCTGACAGTTCTTAGCAATCAGCCCCAGCATTTT.

The V and J genes are TRBV20-1 and TRBJ2-1; 8 bases fit TRBD2. V lost 0 bases and J lost 4; bases outside the gene matches: 8. Germline V gives CDR1 DFQATT, CDR2 SNEGSKA (reference sequence). The CDR3 length is 16 residues. The CDR3 sequence: CSARDAMAGGYNEQFF. CDR3 bases: TGCAGTGCTAGAGACGCTATGGCGGGGGGTTACAATGAGCAGTTCTTC.

This clonotype was picked up a small number of times. The V and J genes are TRBV20-1 and TRBJ2-5, with D uncertain. The CDR3 length is 13 residues. With 6 bases removed from V and 2 bases from J, the gap between germline ends came to 13 bases. Looked up from germline, CDR1 is DFQATT and CDR2 is SNEGSKA (reference sequence). For the CDR3, the DNA is TGCAGTGCAAAGAACTATGAACAAGAGACCCAGTACTTC. Its protein is CSAKNYEQETQYF.

V is TRBV15 and J is TRBJ2-4; the match to TRBD2 covers 7 bases. J was trimmed by 9 bases and V by 4 bases; bases with no gene match: 9. The CDR3 covers 14 residues. Germline-derived CDR1 and CDR2 are LNHNV and YYDKDF (reference sequence). CDR3 nucleotide sequence: TGTGCCACCAGCACCGGTGGGGGGGTGGGCATTCAGTACTTC. As protein: CATSTGGGVGIQYF.

The chain carries TRBV25-1 and TRBJ1-5, with D unresolved. The ends were cut back, 0 bases at V and 4 bases at J, with 16 bases in the middle. Germline V gene sequence: CDR1 MGHDK, CDR2 SYGVNS. The CDR3 contains 17 residues. The CDR3 DNA reads TGTGCCAGCAGTGAATATCCTCGGGCCGCGGGTAATCAGCCCCAGCATTTT. This encodes CASSEYPRAAGNQPQHF. Looking up the rest from reference TRBV25-1 and TRBJ1-5 gives the full variable domain: EADIYQTPRYLVIGTGKKITLECSQTMGHDKMYWYQQDPGMELHLIHYSYGVNSTEKGDLSSESTVSRIRTEHFPLTLESARPSHTSQYLCASSEYPRAAGNQPQHFGDGTRLSIL.

This chain links TRBV12-3 or TRBV12-4 with TRBJ2-7; TRBD1 is a possible D gene (7 bases). The CDR3 is 14 residues long. Trimming stripped 6 bases from V and 0 bases from J, with 12 bases between. CDR3 DNA: TGTGCCAGCAGCAGGGGGGTAATCTCCTACGAGCAGTACTTC. Translating gives CASSRGVISYEQYF.

This clonotype has just one count. This chain links TRBV15 with TRBJ1-6; 8 bases align to TRBD1. Per germline, CDR1 LNHNV and CDR2 YYDKDF (reference sequence). Trimming took 3 bases from V and 6 from J; bases not matched to a gene: 1. CDR3 length: 14 residues. As DNA, the CDR3 is TGTGCCACCAGCAGGGGACAGGCTAATTCACCCCTCCACTTT. Protein product: CATSRGQANSPLHF. The full variable domain, with the rest looked up from reference TRBV15 and TRBJ1-6, is DAMVIQNPRYQVTQFGKPVTLSCSQTLNHNVMYWYQQKSSQAPKLLFHYYDKDFNNEADTPDNFQSRRPNTSFCFLDIRSPGLGDTAMYLCATSRGQANSPLHFGNGTRLTVT.

The rearrangement joins TRBV9 to TRBJ2-4, with D unclear. The V and J ends lost 0 bases and 1 base respectively, with 8 bases between them. The CDR3 has 15 amino acids. CDR1 and CDR2 (germline): SGDLS, YYNGEE. For the CDR3, the DNA is TGTGCCAGCAGCGTAGATCCGGATGCCAAAAACATTCAGTACTTC. Residues: CASSVDPDAKNIQYF.

This chain uses TRBV4-1 with TRBJ2-5; 12 nucleotides align to TRBD2. J gave up 1 base and V 6 bases, and 6 bases lay outside the gene matches. CDR1 MGHRA and CDR2 YSYEKL come from the germline V gene. The CDR3 runs 16 residues. In nucleotides, the CDR3 is TGCGCCAGCAGTCACGGACTAGCGGGGATCCAAGAGACCCAGTACTTC. Encoded protein: CASSHGLAGIQETQYF.

The rearrangement links TRBV7-9 to TRBJ1-2; no reliable D call. The V end was cut by 5 bases, the J end by 7 bases, with 14 bases between. Germline V gene sequence: CDR1 SEHNR, CDR2 FQNEAQ (reference sequence). This CDR3 is 13 amino acids long. CDR3 loop: CASSHFTLSGYTF. Here the CDR3 DNA reads TGTGCCAGCAGCCATTTTACTCTGAGTGGCTACACCTTC.

The chain joins TRBV20-1 to TRBJ2-5; 8 bases are a match to TRBD2. Looked up from germline, CDR1 is DFQATT and CDR2 is SNEGSKA (reference sequence). The CDR3 spans 14 residues. The junction had 8 bases not matched to a gene; V was cut back by 8 bases and J by 0 bases. CDR3 residues: CSLDGGGNQETQYF. CDR3 in DNA: TGCAGTTTAGACGGGGGGGGCAACCAAGAGACCCAGTACTTC.

Only a few counts were recorded for this clonotype. The V and J genes are TRBV4-1 and TRBJ2-3; unclear D gene. Germline CDR1 and CDR2: MGHRA and YSYEKL. The CDR3 loop spans 16 amino acids. V lost 2 bases and J lost 0, with 12 bases in between. The CDR3 region has the DNA TGCGCCAGCAGCCAAATTCACCTTACTAGCACAGATACGCAGTATTTT. This codes for CASSQIHLTSTDTQYF.

The chain recombines TRBV6-2 or TRBV6-3 with TRBJ1-2; 9 bases fit TRBD1. The junction had 10 bases not matched to a gene; V was cut back by 4 bases and J by 4 bases. CDR1 is MNHEY and CDR2 is SVGEGT in the germline V gene. The CDR3 is 16 amino acids. The CDR3 DNA is TGTGCCAGCAGTTCTCCCGCGACAGGGGGAATCTATGGCTACACCTTC. Its protein product is CASSSPATGGIYGYTF.

The chain combines TRBV12-3 or TRBV12-4 with TRBJ2-2; no reliable D call. The CDR3 sequence is 13 residues long. V was trimmed by 8 bases and J by 5 bases, leaving 12 bases between them. The CDR3 here is CASQSQPTGELFF. In DNA, the CDR3 is TGTGCCAGCCAGAGTCAACCAACCGGGGAGCTGTTTTTT.